Below, 12 T cell receptor beta chains from the same sample are listed, as sequenced in a study of blood T cells in healthy people across ages. The second PCR ran 7 to 11 cycles with a sample-barcoded 5' primer and J-beta primers. In TCRdb, the 5' RACE reads were re-called with MiXCR into one record per CDR3 protein. The sample yields 700,000 to 1,000,000 distinct CDR3 sequences, 40% to 50% seen once. The sequencing input was blood. The receptors shown here come from a man in his fifties or sixties in good health.

The chain has TRBV7-8 and TRBJ2-7; D assignment may be TRBD1 or TRBD2 (5 bases each). Trimming took off 5 bases at V and 2 bases at J, with 10 bases between the two ends. CDR1 is SGHVS and CDR2 is FQNEAQ in the germline V gene. The CDR3 totals 13 residues. CDR3 bases: TGTGCCAGCAGCCCCATGGGGGCCTACGAGCAGTACTTC. Translating gives CASSPMGAYEQYF.

This clonotype occurred a few times. The genes are TRBV2 and TRBJ2-3, with D unclear. V lost 6 bases and J 1 base, leaving 8 bases between the germline ends. CDR1 is SNHLY and CDR2 is FYNNEI in the germline V gene. This CDR3 comprises 13 residues. In nucleotides, the CDR3 is TGTGCCAGCAGCGTGGTAGGCACAGATACGCAGTATTTT. Its protein is CASSVVGTDTQYF.

This chain joins TRBV21-1 and TRBJ2-3; TRBD2 is the table's D call and was not checked against the DNA. TRBV21-1 is listed as a pseudogene. The CDR3 has 16 amino acids. The CDR3: CASSKGRDYIKDTQYF. CDR3 in DNA: TGTGCCAGCAGCAAAGGCCGGGACTACATAAAAGATACGCAGTATTTT.

The gene calls are TRBV12-3 or TRBV12-4 and TRBJ2-5; TRBD1 agrees at 11 bases. The CDR3 covers 14 residues. J lost 5 bases, V lost 6 bases, and 5 bases had no gene match. The CDR3 region has the DNA TGTGCCAGCAGCCAGGGACAGGGGGTGGAGACCCAGTACTTC. Translation gives CASSQGQGVETQYF.

In regard to this clonotype: Just one base apart from a much larger clone, this may be a read error. The rearrangement uses TRBV29-1 and TRBJ2-1; a possible D gene is TRBD2 (5 bases). The V end lost 7 bases, the J end lost 10 bases, and 14 bases lay between the germline ends. The CDR3 sequence is 11 residues long. CDR1 is SQVTM, CDR2 ANQGSEA, per germline. The CDR3 sequence is CSAGSSYEQFF. CDR3 bases: TGCAGCGCGGGGAGCTCCTACGAGCAGTTCTTC.

This rearrangement joins TRBV6-6 to TRBJ2-6, with D unclear. The length of the CDR3 is 15 residues. Trimming removed 6 bases from V and 0 bases from J, with 9 bases in between. In germline, CDR1 is MNHNY, CDR2 SVGAGI (reference sequence). The CDR3 here is CASSWFSSGANVLTF. CDR3 nucleotides: TGTGCCAGCAGCTGGTTTAGCTCTGGGGCCAACGTCCTGACTTTC.

The table lists this clonotype with a few counts. CDR3 nucleotide sequence: TGCAGCGTTGCTGACAGTTTCTATGGCTACACCTTC. Its translation: CSVADSFYGYTF. The chain has TRBV29-1 and TRBJ1-2; tentatively, D is TRBD1 (5 bases). CDR3 length: 12 residues. Trimming removed 4 bases from V and 4 bases from J, with 10 bases in between. Germline V gene data show CDR1 as SQVTM and CDR2 as ANQGSEA.

This clonotype was counted a few times. The J gene is TRBJ2-3, the V gene TRBV7-2; D is perhaps TRBD1 or TRBD2 (5 bases each). The CDR3 is 14 amino acids. Deletions cut 5 bases from V and 7 bases from J, with 16 bases between. Germline V lookup: CDR1 SGHTA, CDR2 FQGNSA. CDR3: CASSRDGGENTQYF. The CDR3 nucleotides are TGTGCCAGCAGCAGGGACGGTGGCGAGAATACGCAGTATTTT.

As for this clonotype: One end of the junction does not line up with germline, which may come from a read error. The chain carries TRBV28 and TRBJ2-5; maybe TRBD2 (5 bases). Per germline, CDR1 MDHEN and CDR2 SYDVKM. The CDR3 loop spans 15 amino acids. As DNA, the CDR3 is TGTGCCCGCAGTTTACCGGCTAGCAGACAAGAGACCCAGTACTTC. This encodes CARSLPASRQETQYF.

The rearrangement uses TRBV12-5 and TRBJ1-1; D unresolved. The V gene lost 7 bases and the J gene lost 3 bases, with 6 bases spanning the gap. This CDR3 region has 11 residues. In germline, CDR1 is LGHNT, CDR2 FRNRAP. CDR3 protein: CASAIYTEAFF. CDR3 sequence (DNA): TGTGCTAGTGCTATTTACACTGAAGCTTTCTTT.

This chain links TRBV5-6 with TRBJ2-1; 7 bases line up with TRBD2. The CDR3 extends over 12 amino acids. J gave up 10 bases and V 1 base, and 2 bases lay outside the gene matches. CDR1 is SGHDT and CDR2 is YYEEEE in the germline V gene. This chain's CDR3 is CASSLRDYEQFF. CDR3 nucleotide sequence: TGTGCCAGCAGCTTGCGGGACTACGAGCAGTTCTTC.

This clonotype was counted at least ten times. The V and J genes are TRBV29-1 and TRBJ2-1; weak D call: TRBD1 (6 bases). V dropped 2 bases and J dropped 6 bases, with 8 bases sitting between them. The CDR3 has 12 residues. Germline loops: CDR1 SQVTM, CDR2 ANQGSEA. As DNA, the CDR3 is TGCAGCGTTGAAAAGACAGGCAATGAGCAGTTCTTC. Its protein product is CSVEKTGNEQFF.